These 27 T cell receptor beta chains came from one sample sequenced in a study of Graves' ophthalmopathy and Graves' hyperthyroidism (dated by TCRdb to about 2018). Reads for this sample came from an Illumina HiSeq 2000. For repertoire sequencing, TCR beta CDR3 regions were amplified from RNA transcripts. HTBI primers and the Qiagen OneStep RT-PCR kit were used in a first-round RT-PCR, which was followed by a second-round multiplex PCR, size selection and purification. TCRdb took the public reads, trimmed them with fastp at Q25, ran MiXCR for clone calling and kept in-frame beta chains. A single entry per CDR3 protein holds the most common genes and DNA from its merged rows. The table for this sample lists hundreds of thousands of distinct CDR3 sequences; approximately 21% of them were counted only once. Of the sample, roughly 6.9% is held by the ten largest clones. Sequences were obtained from peripheral blood. The source of these receptors is a woman aged 18-29 years with stable Graves' hyperthyroidism. Some clones in this sample may be carry-over from other donors' samples. Donor details come from another sample of the same person, matched by shared clones.

This clonotype appeared many times. This chain joins TRBV2 and TRBJ2-7; D is perhaps TRBD1 (5 bases). The CDR3 contains 14 residues. Trimming cost V 2 bases and J 6 bases, with 14 bases left between them. Germline V lookup: CDR1 SNHLY, CDR2 FYNNEI. The CDR3 DNA sequence: TGTGCCAGCAGTGAACAGGGCACTTCGGGCGAGCAGTACTTC. Translation gives CASSEQGTSGEQYF.

The sample holds a few counts of this clonotype. Given a much more abundant clone one base away, this may be a read error. The chain employs TRBV30 and TRBJ1-1, with 9 bases aligning to TRBD1. This CDR3 has 14 residues. Germline lookup yields CDR1 GTSNPN and CDR2 SVGIG (reference sequence). The DNA for the CDR3 is TGTGCCTCCTTGGACAGGGGCCTGAACACTGGAGCTTTCTTT. This translates into CASLDRGLNTGAFF.

This clonotype showed up many times. The genes are TRBV7-3 and TRBJ1-1, with unresolved D. Germline V lookup: CDR1 SGHTA, CDR2 FQGTGA. This CDR3 is 14 amino acids long. Between the trimmed V and J ends, which lost 1 base and 1 base, there was a span of 7 bases. In DNA form, the CDR3 reads TGTGCCAGCAGCTTAATTTCGGGGAACACTGAAGCTTTCTTT. Residues: CASSLISGNTEAFF.

The chain combines TRBV18 with TRBJ1-5, with D unresolved. Trimming stripped 3 bases from V and 0 bases from J, with 6 bases between. Per the germline V gene, CDR1 is KGHSH and CDR2 is LQKENI. The CDR3 runs 14 residues. The DNA of the CDR3 is TGTGCCAGCTCACCTGACTATAGCAATCAGCCCCAGCATTTT. It encodes CASSPDYSNQPQHF.

This clonotype was detected many times. This chain joins TRBV6-2 or TRBV6-3 and TRBJ2-5; weak D call: TRBD2 (6 bases). CDR3 size: 14 residues. V gave up 4 bases and J gave up 7 bases, with 16 bases separating them. Germline V lookup: CDR1 MNHEY, CDR2 SVGEGT. This CDR3 is CASSFEGGIGTQYF. CDR3 in DNA: TGTGCCAGCAGTTTCGAAGGCGGGATTGGGACCCAGTACTTC.

This clonotype was recorded at least ten times. This chain links TRBV19 with TRBJ2-7; 9 bases fit TRBD1. This CDR3 has 15 residues. Trimming at V came to 4 bases and at J to 3 bases, leaving 7 bases not matched to a gene. CDR1 is LNHDA and CDR2 is SQIVND in the germline V gene (reference sequence). CDR3 coding DNA: TGTGCCAGTAGTACCCAGGACAGGGGCAACTACGAGCAGTACTTC. Protein product: CASSTQDRGNYEQYF.

The chain is built from TRBV27 and TRBJ1-1, with D tentatively TRBD1 (6 bases). In germline, CDR1 is MNHEY, CDR2 SMNVEV (reference sequence). Deletions cut 5 bases from V and 7 bases from J, with 11 bases between. This CDR3 has 12 amino acids. As DNA, the CDR3 is TGTGCCAGCAGTCAACAGGGAGGTGAAGCTTTCTTT. Protein: CASSQQGGEAFF.

With respect to this clonotype: A clone one base away is much larger, so this may be a read error. The chain couples TRBV12-3 or TRBV12-4 to TRBJ2-7; perhaps TRBD1 as D (5 bases). The CDR3 has 13 amino acids. Trimming removed 6 bases at V and 2 bases at J, with 11 bases between. The CDR3 here is CASRNRNTYEQYF. In nucleotides, the CDR3 is TGTGCCAGCAGAAACAGGAACACCTACGAGCAGTACTTC.

The table lists this clonotype with many counts. This chain connects TRBV5-1 to TRBJ2-5; D is undetermined. Germline V CDR1 and CDR2: SGHRS, YFSETQ. The CDR3 runs 15 residues. V lost 2 bases and J 1 base, leaving 12 bases between the germline ends. The CDR3: CASSFDTRSQETQYF. CDR3 sequence (DNA): TGCGCCAGCAGCTTCGATACCAGGTCCCAAGAGACCCAGTACTTC.

The CDR3 DNA reads TGTGCCAGCACCTACGCGGGGGGGACTGAAGCTTTCTTT. The encoded protein is CASTYAGGTEAFF. The rearrangement joins TRBV6-1 to TRBJ1-1, with D possibly TRBD1 on 5 matching bases. The V end was cut by 7 bases, the J end by 5 bases, with 14 bases between. Germline V CDR1 and CDR2: MNHNS, SASEGT. This CDR3 region has 13 residues.

This clonotype was detected ten times or more. The CDR3 is CSVTGTRSSYEQYF. The CDR3 nucleotides are TGCAGCGTCACCGGGACTAGGAGCTCCTACGAGCAGTACTTC. This chain joins TRBV29-1 and TRBJ2-7, with 8 bases fitting TRBD2. The J segment lost 0 bases and the V segment lost 6 bases, leaving 7 bases of the junction unmatched. The CDR3 has 14 residues. Per germline, CDR1 SQVTM and CDR2 ANQGSEA.

Many counts were recorded for this clonotype. The chain employs TRBV5-5 and TRBJ1-5; 7 bases are a match to TRBD1. In germline, CDR1 is SGHKS, CDR2 YYEKEE (reference sequence). The V segment lost 4 bases and the J segment 3 bases; nucleotides outside the gene matches: 7. The CDR3 extends over 15 amino acids. In DNA form, the CDR3 reads TGTGCCAGCAGCCCCCGGGGACAGCTCAATCAGCCCCAGCATTTT. It codes for CASSPRGQLNQPQHF.

J is TRBJ2-7 and V is TRBV20-1, with 7 bases lining up with TRBD1. V trimming: 3 bases; J trimming: 3 bases; junction bases outside the gene matches: 5. CDR3 length: 13 residues. Germline loops: CDR1 DFQATT, CDR2 SNEGSKA (reference sequence). The CDR3 DNA reads as TGCAGTGCTAGTGAGACAGGGATCTACGAGCAGTACTTC. It translates to CSASETGIYEQYF.

This clonotype occurred a few times. The chain has TRBV12-3 or TRBV12-4 and TRBJ2-5; 11 nucleotides line up with TRBD1. The CDR3 contains 16 residues. The junction had 9 bases not matched to a gene; V was cut back by 5 bases and J by 4 bases. CDR3 in amino acids: CASSTGTGGSRETQYF. The CDR3 DNA follows: TGTGCCAGCAGTACCGGGACAGGGGGTTCGAGAGAGACCCAGTACTTC.

This rearrangement joins TRBV28 to TRBJ2-2, with unresolved D. Trimming left V 2 bases short and J 5 bases short, with 12 bases between. Germline V CDR1 and CDR2: MDHEN, SYDVKM. The CDR3 has 15 amino acids. As DNA, the CDR3 is TGTGCCAGCAGTTTAAAAACTATGGGAACCGGGGAGCTGTTTTTT. It codes for CASSLKTMGTGELFF.

This clonotype was recorded many times. J is TRBJ2-5 and V is TRBV27; D not resolved. V lost 3 bases to trimming and J lost 2 bases, with 7 bases between them. The CDR3 has 13 residues. Germline V lookup: CDR1 MNHEY, CDR2 SMNVEV (reference sequence). This chain's CDR3 is CASSLWLQETQYF. The CDR3 DNA follows: TGTGCCAGCAGTTTGTGGTTACAAGAGACCCAGTACTTC.

The chain uses TRBV2 and TRBJ1-5; TRBD1 aligns across 8 bases. Germline V gene sequence: CDR1 SNHLY, CDR2 FYNNEI. The trim removed 0 bases at V and 6 bases at J, leaving 4 bases unmatched. This CDR3 is built from 15 residues. The CDR3 coding sequence is TGTGCCAGCAGTGAAGCGACAGGGGTCTCTCAGCCCCAGCATTTT. Translated, it gives CASSEATGVSQPQHF.

The sample holds many counts of this clonotype. The CDR3 reads CSARAADSNQPQHF. For the CDR3, the DNA is TGCAGTGCTAGAGCGGCGGACAGCAATCAGCCCCAGCATTTT. The chain uses TRBV20-1 and TRBJ1-5; D remains unclear. The CDR3 is made up of 14 amino acids. In germline, CDR1 is DFQATT, CDR2 SNEGSKA (reference sequence). V was pared by 1 base and J by 1 base, with 8 bases between.

In its sample, this clonotype was seen a few times. The chain joins TRBV2 to TRBJ2-5, with TRBD2 as a possible D gene (6 bases). Trimming left V 3 bases short and J 2 bases short, with 13 bases between. Germline-derived CDR1 and CDR2 are SNHLY and FYNNEI. This CDR3 has 15 amino acids. Written as DNA, the CDR3 is TGTGCCAGCAGTGAGGAGCGGGTAACACAAGAGACCCAGTACTTC. Its translation is CASSEERVTQETQYF.

This clonotype was observed at least ten times. The V gene is TRBV27, the J gene TRBJ2-7; D not certain. Trimming cost V 5 bases and J 3 bases, with 14 bases left between them. There are 14 residues in the CDR3. CDR1 and CDR2 (germline): MNHEY, SMNVEV (reference sequence). CDR3 DNA sequence: TGTGCCAGCAGTAATCCGGACCGACACTACGAGCAGTACTTC. Its protein is CASSNPDRHYEQYF.

This clonotype was seen only a few times. This chain connects TRBV12-3 or TRBV12-4 to TRBJ1-2; 9 bases map to TRBD1. CDR3 length: 15 residues. Trimming removed 1 base from V and 6 bases from J; junction bases left unmatched: 6. In DNA form, the CDR3 reads TGTGCCAGCAGTTTAGTTCTACAGGGGGCCGATGGCTACACCTTC. This encodes CASSLVLQGADGYTF.

In its sample, this clonotype was seen many times. The chain combines TRBV20-1 with TRBJ1-2; no clear D gene. This CDR3 spans 15 amino acids. Trimming cost V 0 bases and J 3 bases, with 14 bases left between them. The germline V gene has CDR1 DFQATT and CDR2 SNEGSKA (reference sequence). The CDR3, as DNA: TGCAGTGCTAGAGATTGGACTCTACGTGACTATGGCTACACCTTC. Translation: CSARDWTLRDYGYTF.

The table lists this clonotype with a few counts. A far larger clone is off by one base, so a read error is likely. V and J are TRBV27 and TRBJ1-1; no firm D call. This CDR3 is built from 13 residues. The germline CDR1 and CDR2 sequences are MNHEY and SMNVEV (reference sequence). This CDR3 reads CASSLSQNTEACF. The CDR3 nucleotides read TGTGCCAGCAGTTTATCCCAAAACACTGAAGCTTGCTTT.

This clonotype appeared many times. This chain joins TRBV30 and TRBJ2-5; D is possibly TRBD2 (6 bases). Germline values: CDR1 GTSNPN, CDR2 SVGIG (reference sequence). Trimming cost V 6 bases and J 5 bases, with 13 bases left between them. CDR3 length equals 12 residues. In DNA, the CDR3 is TGTGCCTGTATGCTAGCGTGGGAGACCCAGTACTTC. It codes for CACMLAWETQYF.

In its sample, this clonotype was seen many times. V gene TRBV20-1 combines with J gene TRBJ1-1; 7 nucleotides align to TRBD1. The CDR3 covers 15 residues. Looked up from germline, CDR1 is DFQATT and CDR2 is SNEGSKA (reference sequence). V shed 4 bases, J shed 2 bases, and the junction held 10 bases outside the gene matches. CDR3 DNA sequence: TGCAGTGCTACCCGGGACAGCAGACAAAACACTGAAGCTTTCTTT. It is translated as CSATRDSRQNTEAFF.

This clonotype was observed many times. This chain links TRBV20-1 with TRBJ1-2; no definite D call. V was trimmed by 0 bases and J by 0 bases, leaving 11 bases between them. The CDR3 is made up of 15 amino acids. The V gene's germline CDR1 is DFQATT and CDR2 SNEGSKA (reference sequence). DNA for the CDR3: TGCAGTGCTAGAGATGATTCGCCTGCTAACTATGGCTACACCTTC. Protein: CSARDDSPANYGYTF.

This clonotype was picked up many times. The rearrangement joins TRBV3-1 to TRBJ2-7; either TRBD1 or TRBD2 may supply D (5 bases each). CDR3 size: 13 residues. With 6 bases removed from V and 7 bases from J, the gap between germline ends came to 16 bases. The V gene's germline CDR1 is LGHDT and CDR2 YNNKEL (reference sequence). Here the CDR3 reads CASRKLGAGEQYF. The CDR3, as DNA: TGTGCCAGCAGGAAGCTCGGGGCGGGTGAGCAGTACTTC.